One sample yielded the 14 T cell receptor beta chains listed below, sequenced in a study of PD-1 blockade in classical Hodgkin lymphoma. Time point in this sample: cycle 4 day 1 (C4D1), after 5 to 7 weeks of nivolumab. Relapse was seen in all patients after autologous stem cell transplantation, and brentuximab vedotin exposure was variable. Magnetic negative selection was used to purify CD8+ T cells from thawed PBMCs. The method was immunoSEQ multiplex PCR; TCRdb's version includes in-frame clones alone and lacks a portion of them. The sample lists approximately 7,300 clones; 77% were seen once. The input for sequencing was CD8+ T cells from blood, taken before the fourth cycle of nivolumab. Source of these receptors: a human donor with classical Hodgkin lymphoma.

This clone was detected a few times. V and J are TRBV28 and TRBJ1-5, with D tentatively TRBD1 (5 bases). Per germline, CDR1 MDHEN and CDR2 SYDVKM. The CDR3 contains 14 residues. The ends were cut back, 5 bases at V and 2 bases at J, with 10 bases in the middle. CDR3 DNA: TGTGCCAGCAGTCTCAGGGTACGCAATCAGCCCCAGCATTTT. It specifies CASSLRVRNQPQHF.

The V gene is TRBV7-9, the J gene TRBJ2-2, with D unresolved. Per germline, CDR1 SEHNR and CDR2 FQNEAQ (reference sequence). The V gene lost 5 bases and the J gene lost 0 bases, with 10 bases spanning the gap. This CDR3 comprises 15 residues. CDR3 region: CASSGWAANTGELFF. The CDR3 DNA reads as TGTGCCAGCAGCGGATGGGCTGCGAACACCGGGGAGCTGTTTTTT.

The rearrangement uses TRBV5-1 and TRBJ2-1, with TRBD2 matching 8 bases. The CDR3 contains 13 residues. V was pared by 8 bases and J by 12 bases, with 13 bases of the junction left unmatched. In germline, CDR1 is SGHRS, CDR2 YFSETQ. CDR3 bases: TGCGCCAGTCAGGGACTAGTGACTCGTGGGCAGTTCTTC. It is translated as CASQGLVTRGQFF.

V and J are TRBV9 and TRBJ1-1; D gene unclear. The CDR3 extends over 18 amino acids. V lost 1 base, J lost 0 bases, and 19 bases lay in between. Per the germline V gene, CDR1 is SGDLS and CDR2 is YYNGEE. CDR3: CASSVPAAGTLLNTEAFF. The CDR3, as DNA: TGTGCCAGCAGCGTACCCGCGGCAGGAACCCTACTGAACACTGAAGCTTTCTTT.

The rearrangement uses TRBV7-2 and TRBJ2-7, with D tentatively TRBD1 (6 bases). V lost 4 bases to trimming and J lost 2 bases, with 15 bases between them. There are 15 residues in the CDR3. In germline, CDR1 is SGHTA, CDR2 FQGNSA. The CDR3 here is CASSSLDSLTYEQYF. CDR3 nucleotide sequence: TGTGCCAGCAGCTCATTGGACAGCCTAACCTACGAGCAGTACTTC.

V and J are TRBV7-8 and TRBJ1-2; 7 nucleotides align to TRBD1. The germline gives CDR1 SGHVS, CDR2 FQNEAQ. The CDR3 runs 14 residues. V trimming: 4 bases; J trimming: 3 bases; junction bases outside the gene matches: 5. The CDR3 nucleotides are TGTGCCAGCAGCTCAGGGGGGTTTGACTATGGCTACACCTTC. The encoded protein is CASSSGGFDYGYTF.

The chain uses TRBV2 and TRBJ2-1; 10 bases are a match to TRBD2. The CDR3 totals 17 residues. V lost 3 bases to trimming and J lost 5 bases; unmatched junction nucleotides: 10. The germline CDR1 and CDR2 sequences are SNHLY and FYNNEI. The CDR3 sequence is CASSENPSGSVDNEQFF. The CDR3, as DNA: TGTGCCAGCAGTGAGAATCCTAGCGGGAGTGTCGACAATGAGCAGTTCTTC.

The J gene is TRBJ2-7, the V gene TRBV6-5; D gene ambiguous. The CDR3 is 12 residues long. Trimming removed 0 bases from V and 6 bases from J, with 6 bases in between. Germline lookup yields CDR1 MNHEY and CDR2 SVGAGI. The CDR3 here is CASSYSKGEQYF. CDR3 in DNA: TGTGCCAGCAGTTACTCCAAGGGCGAGCAGTACTTC.

The gene calls are TRBV7-2 and TRBJ2-5; D possibly uses TRBD1 or TRBD2 (5 bases each). Per germline, CDR1 SGHTA and CDR2 FQGNSA. The CDR3 loop spans 17 amino acids. Trimming took off 2 bases at V and 2 bases at J, with 18 bases between the two ends. The CDR3: CASSLMFVGAIQETQYF. The CDR3 coding sequence is TGTGCCAGCAGCTTAATGTTTGTCGGGGCCATTCAAGAGACCCAGTACTTC.

This chain uses TRBV28 with TRBJ2-7; TRBD2 is a possible D gene (6 bases). The V gene's germline CDR1 is MDHEN and CDR2 SYDVKM. Trimming stripped 6 bases from V and 0 bases from J, with 15 bases between. This CDR3 spans 15 amino acids. The CDR3 nucleotides read TGTGCCAGCAGCCTGGGACTCACCGCCTCCTACGAGCAGTACTTC. Encoded protein: CASSLGLTASYEQYF.

The chain employs TRBV7-9 and TRBJ2-7; 9 bases agree with TRBD2. The ends lost 5 bases at V and 7 bases at J; junction bases unmatched: 21. This CDR3 has 18 residues. CDR1 is SEHNR, CDR2 FQNEAQ, per germline (reference sequence). Written as DNA, the CDR3 is TGTGCCAGCAGCCTAGTAGAGGACTTAGCGGGAGCGCCGAGGGAGCAGTACTTC. This encodes CASSLVEDLAGAPREQYF.

This chain uses TRBV5-6 with TRBJ2-1; no definite D call. Germline loops: CDR1 SGHDT, CDR2 YYEEEE. Trimming removed 5 bases at V and 7 bases at J, with 10 bases between. This CDR3 spans 12 amino acids. For the CDR3, the DNA is TGTGCCAGCAGATTTGCACTAAATGAGCAGTTCTTC. This encodes CASRFALNEQFF.

This clone is medium-sized. V usage is TRBV19 and J usage is TRBJ1-6; D is perhaps TRBD1 (6 bases). Trimming stripped 5 bases from V and 7 bases from J, with 15 bases between. The CDR3 extends over 15 amino acids. Germline V gene sequence: CDR1 LNHDA, CDR2 SQIVND (reference sequence). CDR3 sequence reads: CASSHRGASNSPLHF. DNA for the CDR3: TGTGCCAGTAGTCACCGGGGGGCTTCGAATTCACCCCTCCACTTT.

The table lists this clone with a count of one. The chain couples TRBV5-8 to TRBJ2-1, with D uncertain. There are 10 residues in the CDR3. The germline CDR1 and CDR2 sequences are SGHTS and YDEGEE. V lost 5 bases and J lost 14, with 11 bases in between. CDR3 residues: CASSNRLEFF. The DNA for the CDR3 is TGTGCCAGCAGTAACCGCCTCGAGTTCTTC.